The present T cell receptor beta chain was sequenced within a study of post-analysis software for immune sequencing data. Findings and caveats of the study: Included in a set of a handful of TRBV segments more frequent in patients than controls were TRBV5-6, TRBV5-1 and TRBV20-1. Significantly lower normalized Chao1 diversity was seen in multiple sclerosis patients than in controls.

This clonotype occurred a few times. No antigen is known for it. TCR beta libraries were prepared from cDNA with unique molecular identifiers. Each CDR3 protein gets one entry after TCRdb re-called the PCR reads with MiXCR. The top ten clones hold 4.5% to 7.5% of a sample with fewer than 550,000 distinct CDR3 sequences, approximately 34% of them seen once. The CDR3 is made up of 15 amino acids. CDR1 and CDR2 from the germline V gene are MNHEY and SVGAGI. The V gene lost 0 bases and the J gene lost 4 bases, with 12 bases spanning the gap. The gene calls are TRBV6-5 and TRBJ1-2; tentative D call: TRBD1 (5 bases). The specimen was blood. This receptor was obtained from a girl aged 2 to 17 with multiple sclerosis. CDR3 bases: TGTGCCAGCAGTTACTCGCGGCAGGGAGGCTATGGCTACACCTTC. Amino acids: CASSYSRQGGYGYTF.